Sequencing of this T cell receptor (beta chain) was carried out in a study of blood T cell repertoires in COVID-19. Turning to the study itself: Spain, Italy and the United States supplied samples that represented acute and convalescent COVID-19.

Study processing details: Scientists estimated how many nucleated cells there were by amplifying reference gene primers. TCRdb's table, derived via immunoSEQ multiplex PCR, lists solely in-frame clones and lacks some. V, J and clone size are taken as reported in that table, and D and trimming were inferred from the DNA itself. The table lists tens of thousands of clones, around four fifths of them singletons. The sample comprised peripheral blood. This clonotype was obtained from a human donor in a cohort sampled during active COVID-19.

The CDR3 DNA reads TGCGCCAGCAGCTTGGTCAGGGGGCGTACCGGGGAGCTGTTTTTT. The encoded protein is CASSLVRGRTGELFF. J is TRBJ2-2 and V is TRBV5-1; TRBD1 agrees at 8 bases. The CDR3 runs 15 residues. Germline V gene sequence: CDR1 SGHRS, CDR2 YFSETQ. V lost 0 bases and J lost 5; bases outside the gene matches: 3.